This T cell receptor (beta chain) was obtained from a study of blood T cell repertoires in COVID-19. Clones were read by immunoSEQ multiplex PCR, and TCRdb kept only the in-frame ones, dropping some. This sample has about 270,000 clones, with about 85% found just once. Looked up from germline, CDR1 is SGDLS and CDR2 is YYNGEE. This CDR3 is built from 16 residues. The V and J ends lost 0 bases and 6 bases, in that order; junction bases with no gene match: 7. This sequence originates from a woman aged 50 to 60 who had recovered from COVID-19. The sequencing input was PBMCs or T cells enriched from blood (not recorded which). This chain uses TRBV9 with TRBJ2-2, with 8 bases fitting TRBD2. In nucleotides, the CDR3 is TGTGCCAGCAGCGTAGTTCCGGGAGGGCCTGCCGGGGAGCTGTTTTTT. It encodes CASSVVPGGPAGELFF.